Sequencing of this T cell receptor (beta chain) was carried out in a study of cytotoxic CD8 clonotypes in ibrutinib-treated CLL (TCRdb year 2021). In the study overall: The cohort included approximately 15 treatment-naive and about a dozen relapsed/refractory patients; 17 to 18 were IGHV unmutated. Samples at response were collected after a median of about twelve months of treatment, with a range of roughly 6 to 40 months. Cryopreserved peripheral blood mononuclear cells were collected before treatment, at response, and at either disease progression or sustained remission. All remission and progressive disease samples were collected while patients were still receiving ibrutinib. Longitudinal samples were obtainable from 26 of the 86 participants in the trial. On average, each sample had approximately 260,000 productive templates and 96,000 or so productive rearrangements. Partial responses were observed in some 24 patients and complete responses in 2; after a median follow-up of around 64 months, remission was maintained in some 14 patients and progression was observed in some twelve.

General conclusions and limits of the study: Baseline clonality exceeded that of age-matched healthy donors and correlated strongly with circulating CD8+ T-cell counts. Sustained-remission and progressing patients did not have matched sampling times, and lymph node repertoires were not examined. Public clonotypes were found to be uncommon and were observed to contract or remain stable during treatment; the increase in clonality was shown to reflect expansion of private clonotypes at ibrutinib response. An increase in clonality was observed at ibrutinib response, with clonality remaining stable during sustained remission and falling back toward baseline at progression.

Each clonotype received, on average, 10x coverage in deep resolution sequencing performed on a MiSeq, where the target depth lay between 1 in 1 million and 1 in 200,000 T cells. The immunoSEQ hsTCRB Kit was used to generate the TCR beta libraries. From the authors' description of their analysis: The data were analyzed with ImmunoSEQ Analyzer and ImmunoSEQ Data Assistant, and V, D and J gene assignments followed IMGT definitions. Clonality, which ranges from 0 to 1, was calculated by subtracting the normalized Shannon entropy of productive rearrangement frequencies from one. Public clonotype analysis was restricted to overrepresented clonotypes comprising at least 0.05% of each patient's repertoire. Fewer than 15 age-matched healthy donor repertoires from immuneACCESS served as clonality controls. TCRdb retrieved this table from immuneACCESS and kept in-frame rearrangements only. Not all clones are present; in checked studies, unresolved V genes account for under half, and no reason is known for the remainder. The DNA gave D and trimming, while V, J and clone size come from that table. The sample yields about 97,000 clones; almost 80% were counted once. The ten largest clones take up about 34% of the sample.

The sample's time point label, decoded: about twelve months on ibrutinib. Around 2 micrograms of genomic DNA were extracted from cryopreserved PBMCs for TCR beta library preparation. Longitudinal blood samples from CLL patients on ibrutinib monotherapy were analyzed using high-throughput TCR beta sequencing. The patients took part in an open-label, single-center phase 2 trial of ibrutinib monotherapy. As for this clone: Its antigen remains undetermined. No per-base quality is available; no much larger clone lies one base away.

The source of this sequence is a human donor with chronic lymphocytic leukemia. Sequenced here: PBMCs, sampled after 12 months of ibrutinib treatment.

The DNA reads as follows: TGTGCCAGCAGCCCCCCGAGACAGCGTGATGTGACGACCCAGTACTTC. This yields the protein CASSPPRQRDVTTQYF. The sequence is built from TRBV5-4 and TRBJ2-5; TRBD1 is a possible D gene, resting on 5 matching bases. Taken from cysteine to phenylalanine, the CDR3 has 16 residues. Only CDR3 DNA remains: 48 bases, in frame from the first base. Per the germline V gene (reference sequence), SGHNT is the CDR1 and YYREEE is the CDR2. A distance of 23 bases separates the germline ends of V and J, which lose 4 bases and 7 bases respectively. Reference TRBV5-4 and TRBJ2-5 genes cover what lies past the CDR3, so the full variable domain is ETGVTQSPTHLIKTRGQQVTLRCSSQSGHNTVSWYQQALGQGPQFIFQYYREEENGRGNFPPRFSGLQFPNYSSELNVNALELDDSALYLCASSPPRQRDVTTQYFGPGTRLLVL.